A selection of T cell receptor beta chains follows, all from one sample in a study of blood T cell repertoires in COVID-19. Only in-frame clones appear in the TCRdb table, and some are missing; sequencing was by immunoSEQ multiplex PCR. Among about 490,000 clones listed, roughly 88% were seen once. The sequencing input was peripheral blood. The receptor set was obtained from a human donor in a cohort sampled during active COVID-19. Each CDR3 is given with its conserved first and last residue. A D gene is named only where the DNA matches it firmly. Clone size, where shown, is once, few, many, or a class for clones that have expanded.

cdr3_length: 14
j_call: TRBJ2-1
clone_size: .
v_call: TRBV6-2/TRBV6-3
d_call: .
cdr3_nt: TGTGCCAGCAGTTATAGAGTTGGAGCCAATGAGCAGTTCTTC
cdr3_aa: CASSYRVGANEQFF

cdr3_length: 16
j_call: TRBJ2-5
clone_size: .
v_call: TRBV28
d_call: TRBD2
cdr3_nt: TGTGCCAGCAGTTTAAACCTAGCGGGAGTCCAAGAGACCCAGTACTTC
cdr3_aa: CASSLNLAGVQETQYF

cdr3_length: 14
j_call: TRBJ1-2
clone_size: once
v_call: TRBV19
d_call: .
cdr3_nt: TGTGCCAGTAGTATAGGTTCAGGGGACTATGGCTACACCTTC
cdr3_aa: CASSIGSGDYGYTF

cdr3_length: 13
j_call: TRBJ1-2
clone_size: once
v_call: TRBV12-3/TRBV12-4
d_call: TRBD1
cdr3_nt: TGTGCCAGCAGTTTCACAGGGGGAGGTGGCTACACCTTC
cdr3_aa: CASSFTGGGGYTF

cdr3_length: 16
j_call: TRBJ2-1
clone_size: .
v_call: TRBV9
d_call: TRBD2
cdr3_nt: TGTGCCAGCAGCGTAGCCCCTAGCGGGACCTACAATGAGCAGTTCTTC
cdr3_aa: CASSVAPSGTYNEQFF

cdr3_length: 13
j_call: TRBJ1-2
clone_size: once
v_call: TRBV19
d_call: TRBD1
cdr3_nt: TGTGCCAGTAGTCCGGACAGGGAAAATGGCTACACCTTC
cdr3_aa: CASSPDRENGYTF

cdr3_length: 16
j_call: TRBJ2-7
clone_size: .
v_call: TRBV5-1
d_call: TRBD1
cdr3_nt: TGCGCCAGCAGCACCACAAGACAGGGGGCGGGGAACGAGCAGTACTTC
cdr3_aa: CASSTTRQGAGNEQYF

cdr3_length: 15
j_call: TRBJ2-7
clone_size: few
v_call: TRBV12-2
d_call: .
cdr3_nt: TGTGCAAGTCGCTCTGAATTCAGCGGGGGCTACGAGCAGTACTTC
cdr3_aa: CASRSEFSGGYEQYF

cdr3_length: 12
j_call: TRBJ2-5
clone_size: .
v_call: TRBV3-1/TRBV3-2
d_call: .
cdr3_nt: TGTGCCAGCAGCCAACGCGGGGAGACCCAGTACTTC
cdr3_aa: CASSQRGETQYF

cdr3_length: 15
j_call: TRBJ1-3
clone_size: .
v_call: TRBV7-2
d_call: .
cdr3_nt: TGTGCCAGCAGCTTGAAGGGGGACTCTGGAAACACCATATATTTT
cdr3_aa: CASSLKGDSGNTIYF

cdr3_length: 19
j_call: TRBJ1-4
clone_size: .
v_call: TRBV4-3
d_call: .
cdr3_nt: TGCGCCAGCAGCCAGCAACCCCCCCAAAGGACAGCAACTAATGAAAAACTGTTTTTT
cdr3_aa: CASSQQPPQRTATNEKLFF

cdr3_length: 17
j_call: TRBJ2-1
clone_size: .
v_call: TRBV15
d_call: TRBD2
cdr3_nt: TGTGCCACCAGCAGAGAGGGACTAGCGGGAGGGCGGGATGAGCAGTTCTTC
cdr3_aa: CATSREGLAGGRDEQFF

cdr3_length: 12
j_call: TRBJ2-1
clone_size: .
v_call: TRBV7-2
d_call: .
cdr3_nt: TGTGCCAGCAGCTTATGGGGAGATGAGCAGTTCTTC
cdr3_aa: CASSLWGDEQFF

cdr3_length: 14
j_call: TRBJ2-7
clone_size: once
v_call: TRBV11-1
d_call: TRBD1
cdr3_nt: TGTGCCAGCAGCCCGAACAGGGGGCCCTACGAGCAGTACTTC
cdr3_aa: CASSPNRGPYEQYF

cdr3_length: 12
j_call: TRBJ2-5
clone_size: .
v_call: TRBV27
d_call: .
cdr3_nt: TGTGCCAGCAGTTTAACAGGAGAGACCCAGTACTTC
cdr3_aa: CASSLTGETQYF

cdr3_length: 16
j_call: TRBJ2-2
clone_size: .
v_call: TRBV7-3
d_call: TRBD2
cdr3_nt: TGTGCCAGCAGCTTAGCACTAGCGGGTAACACCGGGGAGCTGTTTTTT
cdr3_aa: CASSLALAGNTGELFF

cdr3_length: 13
j_call: TRBJ2-5
clone_size: .
v_call: TRBV7-3
d_call: .
cdr3_nt: TGTGCCAGCAGCCAAAATCGGGTAGAGACCCAGTACTTC
cdr3_aa: CASSQNRVETQYF

cdr3_length: 15
j_call: TRBJ2-5
clone_size: once
v_call: TRBV7-2
d_call: .
cdr3_nt: TGTGCCAGCAGCTCACCGTCCGGGATAAGGGAGACCCAGTACTTC
cdr3_aa: CASSSPSGIRETQYF

cdr3_length: 15
j_call: TRBJ2-5
clone_size: .
v_call: TRBV5-4
d_call: .
cdr3_nt: TGTGCCAGCAGCTTAGTGGGAGTCCCCCAAGAGACCCAGTACTTC
cdr3_aa: CASSLVGVPQETQYF

cdr3_length: 15
j_call: TRBJ2-3
clone_size: once
v_call: TRBV11-1
d_call: TRBD2
cdr3_nt: TGTGCCAGCAGTCCGACTAGCGGGTTCACAGATACGCAGTATTTT
cdr3_aa: CASSPTSGFTDTQYF